These 28 T cell receptor beta chains were all obtained from the same sample, sequenced in a study of T cell clones after liver transplantation. The method was immunoSEQ multiplex PCR; TCRdb's version includes in-frame clones alone and lacks a portion of them. Altogether 68,000 or so clones are present, almost 95% being singletons, with the ten largest covering 0.75% to 1%. The sequencing here drew on CD4+ T cells from blood, taken less than 28 months after liver transplant. Receptor source: a human patient who received a liver transplant. The graft donor may have contributed some T cells.

V usage is TRBV5-6 and J usage is TRBJ1-2; 7 nucleotides agree with TRBD1. The germline V gene has CDR1 SGHDT and CDR2 YYEEEE. The CDR3 has 15 residues. V was pared by 4 bases and J by 4 bases, with 10 bases of the junction left unmatched. Written as DNA, the CDR3 is TGTGCCAGCAGCCTCCGGGACAGCGTTATCTATGGCTACACCTTC. Translated: CASSLRDSVIYGYTF.

J is TRBJ2-7 and V is TRBV29-1; TRBD1 matches at 8 bases. The length of the CDR3 is 14 residues. From germline, CDR1 is SQVTM and CDR2 ANQGSEA. The J segment lost 5 bases and the V segment lost 6 bases, leaving 12 bases of the junction unmatched. The CDR3 DNA reads TGCAGCGTGGGACAGGCTCCGATGTTCCACGAGCAGTACTTC. This gives the protein CSVGQAPMFHEQYF.

V usage is TRBV5-4 and J usage is TRBJ2-3; D is undetermined. The length of the CDR3 is 15 residues. Germline V gene data show CDR1 as SGHNT and CDR2 as YYREEE (reference sequence). With 2 bases removed from V and 0 bases from J, the gap between germline ends came to 10 bases. The CDR3 DNA is TGTGCCAGCAGCTTCGGCGGAGCTAGCACAGATACGCAGTATTTT. Translated: CASSFGGASTDTQYF.

V is TRBV6-5 and J is TRBJ1-1; the D is unclear. The CDR3 loop spans 11 amino acids. CDR1 is MNHEY and CDR2 is SVGAGI in the germline V gene. V lost 7 bases and J lost 4, with 7 bases in between. The DNA of the CDR3 is TGTGCCAGCAACGGCCCCACTGAAGCTTTCTTT. It specifies CASNGPTEAFF.

The V and J genes are TRBV5-1 and TRBJ2-2, with 15 bases matching TRBD2. CDR1 SGHRS and CDR2 YFSETQ come from the germline V gene. V was clipped by 0 bases and J by 5 bases; unmatched bases: 8. The CDR3 contains 19 residues. The DNA for the CDR3 is TGCGCCAGCAGCTTGGCTCACGGACTAGCGGGAGGGGAGACCGGGGAGCTGTTTTTT. Its protein is CASSLAHGLAGGETGELFF.

The CDR3 DNA is TGTGCCAGCAGCTTGTTCGCGACAGGGATAGACACCATATATTTT. Residues: CASSLFATGIDTIYF. This chain links TRBV5-4 with TRBJ1-3; 7 positions agree with TRBD1. V shed 1 base, J shed 8 bases, and the junction held 9 bases outside the gene matches. Germline CDR1 and CDR2: SGHNT and YYREEE (reference sequence). The CDR3 sequence is 15 residues long.

V is TRBV7-2 and J is TRBJ2-5; D call uncertain. Near its end, the DNA agrees better with TRBJ2-7, so the J call may be wrong. This CDR3 is 15 amino acids long. Germline assignment: CDR1 SGHTA and CDR2 FQGNSA. In DNA, the CDR3 is TGTGCCAGCAGCTCGTCGGTAGGTGGACCCTACGAGCAGTACTTC. The encoded protein is CASSSSVGGPYEQYF.

The gene calls are TRBV29-1 and TRBJ1-6; possible D gene TRBD1, 5 bases. The germline CDR1 and CDR2 sequences are SQVTM and ANQGSEA. V shed 5 bases and J shed 9 bases, with 14 bases lying between them. The CDR3 loop spans 13 amino acids. In nucleotides, the CDR3 is TGCAGCGTTCGGGGCGATGGTTCTTCACCCCTCCACTTT. It is translated as CSVRGDGSSPLHF.

The chain has TRBV6-5 and TRBJ2-7, with D perhaps TRBD1 (5 bases). V was trimmed by 5 bases and J by 0 bases, leaving 8 bases between them. CDR1 and CDR2 from the germline V gene are MNHEY and SVGAGI. The CDR3 runs to 13 residues. The CDR3 DNA sequence: TGTGCCAGCAGTGCACAGGTCTCCTACGAGCAGTACTTC. It translates to CASSAQVSYEQYF.

The chain combines TRBV28 with TRBJ2-1, with 13 positions matching TRBD2. Trimming took 5 bases from V and 7 from J; bases not matched to a gene: 8. CDR1 is MDHEN, CDR2 SYDVKM, per germline. The CDR3 is made up of 16 amino acids. CDR3 amino acids: CASSPRLAGGPNEQFF. The DNA for the CDR3 is TGTGCCAGCAGTCCCCGACTAGCGGGGGGTCCAAATGAGCAGTTCTTC. Looking up the rest from reference TRBV28 and TRBJ2-1 gives the full variable domain: DVKVTQSSRYLVKRTGEKVFLECVQDMDHENMFWYRQDPGLGLRLIYFSYDVKMKEKGDIPEGYSVSREKKERFSLILESASTNQTSMYLCASSPRLAGGPNEQFFGPGTRLTVL.

The V call is TRBV27, the J call TRBJ2-5, with D possibly matching TRBD2 (5 bases). CDR3 size: 13 residues. Trimming shortened V by 5 bases and J by 3 bases, and 10 bases separated the two germline ends. CDR1 MNHEY and CDR2 SMNVEV come from the germline V gene (reference sequence). CDR3 coding DNA: TGTGCCAGCAGTCCCGACTACGAAGAGACCCAGTACTTC. Protein product: CASSPDYEETQYF.

V is TRBV4-2 and J is TRBJ2-1, with 8 bases identical to TRBD2. The trim removed 5 bases at V and 1 base at J, leaving 16 bases unmatched. The CDR3 sequence is 19 residues long. The germline V gene encodes CDR1 LGHNA and CDR2 YNFKEQ. The CDR3 nucleotides read TGTGCCAGCAGCGAAAGGGCTAAGTGGCGGGAGGATTCCTACAATGAGCAGTTCTTC. Protein: CASSERAKWREDSYNEQFF.

This chain connects TRBV7-3 to TRBJ2-2; D may correspond to TRBD1 or TRBD2 (5 bases each). V was pared by 4 bases and J by 2 bases, with 11 bases between. Looked up from germline, CDR1 is SGHTA and CDR2 is FQGTGA. The CDR3 covers 15 residues. The DNA of the CDR3 is TGTGCCAGCAGCTCAGCCGGGACCAACACCGGGGAGCTGTTTTTT. This translates into CASSSAGTNTGELFF.

The chain is built from TRBV5-1 and TRBJ1-2; weak D call: TRBD1 (6 bases). CDR3 length equals 18 residues. V was pared by 6 bases and J by 0 bases, with 24 bases between. The germline gives CDR1 SGHRS, CDR2 YFSETQ. The DNA for the CDR3 is TGCGCCAGCAACCCAAATCCGGGGGGCGCTAATCCTAACTATGGCTACACCTTC. Amino acids: CASNPNPGGANPNYGYTF.

V is TRBV19 and J is TRBJ2-5; no definite D call. Trimming removed 1 base at V and 5 bases at J, with 11 bases between. This CDR3 has 14 amino acids. Germline CDR1 reads LNHDA; CDR2 reads SQIVND (reference sequence). The CDR3, as DNA: TGTGCCAGTAGTATAGGCGCAGTGGGGGAGACCCAGTACTTC. Amino acid sequence: CASSIGAVGETQYF.

The chain has TRBV7-3 and TRBJ2-1; TRBD2 might be the D (5 bases). Germline V lookup: CDR1 SGHTA, CDR2 FQGTGA. Trimming pared 2 bases from V and 4 bases from J, leaving 18 bases between. This CDR3 contains 17 residues. In DNA form, the CDR3 reads TGTGCCAGCAGCTTACGCCCGGACTCCCGGTCGTACAATGAGCAGTTCTTC. Translating gives CASSLRPDSRSYNEQFF.

The chain carries TRBV2 and TRBJ2-5; 12 bases match TRBD2. V trimming: 3 bases; J trimming: 1 base; junction bases outside the gene matches: 3. Per germline, CDR1 SNHLY and CDR2 FYNNEI. This CDR3 has 16 amino acids. DNA of the CDR3: TGTGCCAGCAGTGAGGCTAGCGGGAGGGCCCAAGAGACCCAGTACTTC. Translating gives CASSEASGRAQETQYF.

In regard to this clone: The junction and the germline gene differ at one end; a read error may be behind it. The rearrangement joins TRBV11-3 to TRBJ2-3, with 8 nucleotides matching TRBD2. Germline V CDR1 and CDR2: SGHNT, YENEEA. This CDR3 is 15 amino acids long. In DNA form, the CDR3 reads TGTGCCAGCAGTTTAGCGGGATTGGGCACAGATACGCAGTATTTT. Residues: CASSLAGLGTDTQYF.

The chain carries TRBV6-1 and TRBJ1-2; D is perhaps TRBD1 (5 bases). CDR1 and CDR2 from the germline V gene are MNHNS and SASEGT. CDR3 size: 14 residues. V shed 4 bases and J shed 0 bases, with 9 bases lying between them. CDR3 sequence (DNA): TGTGCCAGCAGTGGTTGGGGGTCTAACTATGGCTACACCTTC. It yields the protein CASSGWGSNYGYTF.

The chain joins TRBV6-1 to TRBJ2-1, with 9 nucleotides matching TRBD2. V gave up 5 bases and J gave up 7 bases; unmatched junction bases: 9. Germline V gene sequence: CDR1 MNHNS, CDR2 SASEGT. The CDR3 sequence is 15 residues long. This chain's CDR3 is CASSFGGGRGNEQFF. As DNA, the CDR3 is TGTGCCAGCAGTTTCGGAGGCGGGAGGGGTAATGAGCAGTTCTTC.

This chain links TRBV19 with TRBJ2-1; 7 bases are a match to TRBD2. The germline CDR1 and CDR2 sequences are LNHDA and SQIVND (reference sequence). There are 13 residues in the CDR3. V lost 7 bases and J lost 9; bases outside the gene matches: 9. The CDR3 nucleotides are TGTGCCAGTACCCGGAGCGGGATCAGTGAGCAGTTCTTC. Its protein product is CASTRSGISEQFF.

J is TRBJ2-1 and V is TRBV13, with 8 bases matching TRBD1. This CDR3 has 16 residues. Trimming at V came to 5 bases and at J to 3 bases, leaving 9 bases not matched to a gene. Germline V gene lookup returns CDR1 PRHDT and CDR2 FYEKMQ (reference sequence). This CDR3 is CASSPSGQGIYNEQFF. DNA for the CDR3: TGTGCCAGCAGCCCCTCCGGACAGGGAATCTACAATGAGCAGTTCTTC.

The chain links TRBV5-1 to TRBJ2-1; D ambiguous. CDR1 SGHRS and CDR2 YFSETQ come from the germline V gene. The length of the CDR3 is 16 residues. V lost 0 bases and J 8 bases, leaving 18 bases between the germline ends. This CDR3 reads CASSLEMPSGPDEQFF. Here the CDR3 DNA reads TGCGCCAGCAGCTTGGAGATGCCGTCCGGGCCCGATGAGCAGTTCTTC.

The chain recombines TRBV29-1 with TRBJ2-5; 7 bases map to TRBD2. Germline CDR1 and CDR2: SQVTM and ANQGSEA. V was pared by 7 bases and J by 5 bases, with 7 bases of the junction left unmatched. CDR3 size: 12 residues. CDR3 nucleotide sequence: TGCAGCGGGGGGGGGACCGGGGAGACCCAGTACTTC. Translation: CSGGGTGETQYF.

The V call is TRBV4-1, the J call TRBJ2-7, with 7 positions matching TRBD1. This CDR3 spans 16 amino acids. The germline V gene encodes CDR1 MGHRA and CDR2 YSYEKL. V was clipped by 0 bases and J by 2 bases; unmatched bases: 7. CDR3 sequence reads: CASSQDPQGKPYEQYF. The CDR3 DNA sequence: TGCGCCAGCAGCCAAGATCCACAGGGGAAGCCCTACGAGCAGTACTTC.

J is TRBJ2-4 and V is TRBV5-6, with D perhaps matching TRBD2 (6 bases). Looked up from germline, CDR1 is SGHDT and CDR2 is YYEEEE. Trimming took 4 bases from V and 0 from J, leaving 8 bases between them. The CDR3 has 14 amino acids. The CDR3 region has the DNA TGTGCCAGCAGCCCGGGACTAGCCAAAAACATTCAGTACTTC. Translation gives CASSPGLAKNIQYF.

In DNA form, the CDR3 reads TGTGCCAGCAGCCCCCGGACAGGGGTTCTTACCTATGGCTACACCTTC. It yields the protein CASSPRTGVLTYGYTF. The chain employs TRBV9 and TRBJ1-2; TRBD1 matches 9 bases. V was clipped by 4 bases and J by 4 bases; unmatched bases: 11. The CDR3 is made up of 16 amino acids. Germline V CDR1 and CDR2: SGDLS, YYNGEE.

This rearrangement joins TRBV29-1 to TRBJ2-1; perhaps D is TRBD1 or TRBD2 (5 bases each). Germline V gives CDR1 SQVTM, CDR2 ANQGSEA. This CDR3 region has 16 residues. Trimming took 3 bases from V and 5 from J, leaving 20 bases between them. The CDR3 nucleotides read TGCAGCGTTGATGCTACTAACCACGGGGCACACAATGAGCAGTTCTTC. It is translated as CSVDATNHGAHNEQFF.